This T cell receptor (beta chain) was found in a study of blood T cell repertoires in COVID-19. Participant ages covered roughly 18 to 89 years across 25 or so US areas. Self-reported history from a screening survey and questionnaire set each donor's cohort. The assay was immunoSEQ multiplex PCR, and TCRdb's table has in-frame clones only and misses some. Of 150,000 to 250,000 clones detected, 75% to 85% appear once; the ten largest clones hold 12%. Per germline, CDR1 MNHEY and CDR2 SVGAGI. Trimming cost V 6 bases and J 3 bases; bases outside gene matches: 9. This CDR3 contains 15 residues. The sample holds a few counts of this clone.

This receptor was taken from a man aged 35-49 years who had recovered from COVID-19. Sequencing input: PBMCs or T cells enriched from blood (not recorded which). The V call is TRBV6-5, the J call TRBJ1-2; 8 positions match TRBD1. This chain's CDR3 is CASSPVDRVDYGYTF. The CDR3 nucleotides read TGTGCCAGCAGCCCGGTGGACAGGGTAGACTATGGCTACACCTTC.